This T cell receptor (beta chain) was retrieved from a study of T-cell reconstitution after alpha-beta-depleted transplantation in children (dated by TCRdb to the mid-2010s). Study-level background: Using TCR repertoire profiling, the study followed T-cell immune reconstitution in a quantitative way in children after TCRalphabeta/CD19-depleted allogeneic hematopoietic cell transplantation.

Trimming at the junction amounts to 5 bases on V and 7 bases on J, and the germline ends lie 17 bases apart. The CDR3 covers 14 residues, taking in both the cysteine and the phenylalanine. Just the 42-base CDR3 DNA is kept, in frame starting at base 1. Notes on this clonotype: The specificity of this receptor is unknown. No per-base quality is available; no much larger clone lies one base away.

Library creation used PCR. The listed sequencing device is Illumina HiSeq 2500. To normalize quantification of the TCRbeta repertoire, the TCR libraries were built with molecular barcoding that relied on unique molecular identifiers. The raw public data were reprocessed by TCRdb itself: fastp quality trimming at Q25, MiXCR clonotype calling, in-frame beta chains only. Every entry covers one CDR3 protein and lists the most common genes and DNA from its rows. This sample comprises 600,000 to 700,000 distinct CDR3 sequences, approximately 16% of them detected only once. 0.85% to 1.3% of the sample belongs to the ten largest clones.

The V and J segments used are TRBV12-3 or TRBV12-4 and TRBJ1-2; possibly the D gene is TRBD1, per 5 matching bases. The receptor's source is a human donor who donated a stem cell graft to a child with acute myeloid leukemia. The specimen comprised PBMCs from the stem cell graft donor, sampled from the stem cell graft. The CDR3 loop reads CASSAIGGVGGYTF. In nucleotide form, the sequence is TGTGCCAGCAGTGCGATTGGAGGGGTAGGTGGCTACACCTTC.